This T cell receptor beta chain comes out of a study of CD8 T cells in Susac syndrome. Random hexamers were used to reverse transcribe an amount of roughly 0.45 to 1 ug RNA. TCRdb processed the immunoSEQ multiplex PCR reads anew with MiXCR; each CDR3 protein has one entry. Among about 130,000 distinct CDR3 sequences listed, 90% to 95% were seen once. V dropped 3 bases and J dropped 5 bases, with 10 bases sitting between them. This CDR3 has 13 amino acids. Material for sequencing was CD8+ T cells from PBMCs. The origin of this receptor is a human donor with Susac syndrome. This rearrangement joins TRBV12-3 or TRBV12-4 to TRBJ2-5; the D gene could be TRBD1 or TRBD2 (6 bases each). CDR3 nucleotides: TGTGCCAGCAGTTTCGTGGGGGGCGAGACCCAGTACTTC. Translating gives CASSFVGGETQYF.